This T cell receptor (beta chain) was recovered during a study of response to subunit inactivated influenza vaccine. TCRdb passed the RT-PCR reads through MiXCR, listing each CDR3 protein once. This sample has about 650,000 distinct CDR3 sequences, with around 15% found just once. The CDR3 contains 15 residues. V shed 6 bases and J shed 0 bases, with 12 bases lying between them. CDR1 is MDHEN, CDR2 SYDVKM, per germline. This sequence joins TRBV28 and TRBJ1-3; maybe TRBD1 (6 bases). This TCR came from a man aged 50-60 years who received an inactivated influenza vaccine. The source material was PBMCs from blood, sampled around 15 days before vaccination. The CDR3: CASSGGAVSGNTIYF. CDR3 nucleotide sequence: TGTGCCAGCAGCGGGGGCGCCGTCTCTGGAAACACCATATATTTT.